These 2 T cell receptor beta chains were all obtained from the same sample, sequenced in a study of T-cell reconstitution after alpha-beta-depleted transplantation in children. Preparation of the TCRbeta library used unique molecular identifiers. MiXCR was run by TCRdb on the PCR reads, yielding one entry per CDR3 protein. In the table there are fewer than 550,000 distinct CDR3 sequences, around 15% of which are singletons. The sequences come from PBMCs, mostly from graft donor cells, collected 360 days after TCRalphabeta/CD19-depleted stem cell transplant. The receptors were gathered from a boy younger than two who had a stem cell transplant for Wiskott-Aldrich syndrome, so the T cells may come from the graft donor.

The rearrangement links TRBV5-6 to TRBJ2-1, with TRBD2 identical over 10 bases. The germline V gene has CDR1 SGHDT and CDR2 YYEEEE. Trimming took 1 base from V and 3 from J; bases not matched to a gene: 13. The CDR3 has 19 residues. The CDR3 DNA is TGTGCCAGCAGCTTGCCTCGGTGGCTAGCGGGGGTACTCTACAATGAGCAGTTCTTC. Its translation: CASSLPRWLAGVLYNEQFF. Looking up the rest from reference TRBV5-6 and TRBJ2-1 gives the full variable domain: DAGVTQSPTHLIKTRGQQVTLRCSPKSGHDTVSWYQQALGQGPQFIFQYYEEEERQRGNFPDRFSGHQFPNYSSELNVNALLLGDSALYLCASSLPRWLAGVLYNEQFFGPGTRLTVL.

The chain joins TRBV9 to TRBJ1-6; D perhaps matches TRBD1 (5 bases). Germline loops: CDR1 SGDLS, CDR2 YYNGEE. V was cut by 4 bases and J by 5 bases, with 10 bases left in between. CDR3 length: 14 amino acids. The CDR3 DNA reads as TGTGCCAGCAGCCCTAGACAGCATAATTCACCCCTCCACTTT. It codes for CASSPRQHNSPLHF.